This T cell receptor beta chain is drawn from a study of cytomegalovirus exposure and HLA in healthy donors. Separate from the approximately 670-subject first cohort, the roughly 120-subject validation cohort was the one that the donors belonged to. CDR1 and CDR2 (germline): MNHEY, SMNVEV (reference sequence). The CDR3 totals 14 residues. V gave up 4 bases and J gave up 3 bases, with 10 bases separating them. The table came from immunoSEQ multiplex PCR; TCRdb's copy has only in-frame clones and leaves some out. Among some 320,000 clones listed, 87% were seen once. The specimen was PBMCs. This clonotype was obtained from a woman younger than 45 in good health and CMV-seropositive. This sequence joins TRBV27 and TRBJ2-1; tentative D call: TRBD2 (6 bases). CDR3 coding DNA: TGTGCCAGCAGTTCGGGACTGAGCTACAATGAGCAGTTCTTC. Translated, it gives CASSSGLSYNEQFF.